Presented here are 22 T cell receptor beta chains from one specimen sequenced in a study of CD8 T cells in ankylosing spondylitis. Notes on the study in general: Within ankylosing spondylitis blood, a TCR beta motif made up of several highly homologous variants appeared to be characteristic.

TCRdb processed the 5' RACE reads anew with MiXCR; each CDR3 protein has one entry. The data show 700,000 or so distinct CDR3 sequences, with around 20% seen just once and approximately 18% held by the top ten. Their specific antigens are unknown. The sample comprised blood, either unsorted or a sorted T cell fraction (not recorded which). These receptors all come from a male donor with ankylosing spondylitis.

This clonotype has just a few counts. The chain combines TRBV28 with TRBJ2-5; D gene ambiguous. V was trimmed by 6 bases and J by 5 bases, leaving 22 bases between them. CDR1 is MDHEN and CDR2 is SYDVKM in the germline V gene. The CDR3 totals 16 residues. The CDR3 DNA is TGTGCCAGCAGCCCCCACCTAATAAGCGCTGGGGAGACCCAGTACTTC. Amino acid sequence: CASSPHLISAGETQYF. The full variable domain, rest sourced from reference TRBV28 and TRBJ2-5, is DVKVTQSSRYLVKRTGEKVFLECVQDMDHENMFWYRQDPGLGLRLIYFSYDVKMKEKGDIPEGYSVSREKKERFSLILESASTNQTSMYLCASSPHLISAGETQYFGPGTRLLVL.

This clonotype has only a few counts. The rearrangement links TRBV5-1 to TRBJ2-3; TRBD2 aligns across 10 bases. Germline assignment: CDR1 SGHRS and CDR2 YFSETQ. V lost 4 bases, J lost 2 bases, and 4 bases stayed unmatched. This CDR3 region has 15 residues. CDR3 sequence: CASSRLAGDTDTQYF. For the CDR3, the DNA is TGCGCCAGCAGCCGGCTAGCGGGGGACACAGATACGCAGTATTTT.

This chain links TRBV27 with TRBJ1-1, with D perhaps TRBD1 (6 bases). V was clipped by 5 bases and J by 0 bases, with 16 bases between them. The CDR3 runs to 16 residues. Germline V gene data show CDR1 as MNHEY and CDR2 as SMNVEV (reference sequence). The CDR3: CASSTYLQGLNTEAFF. The CDR3 region has the DNA TGTGCCAGCAGTACCTACTTACAGGGCTTGAACACTGAAGCTTTCTTT.

The chain couples TRBV29-1 to TRBJ2-1; no clear D gene. The CDR3 length is 8 residues. Germline CDR1 and CDR2: SQVTM and ANQGSEA. The CDR3 DNA is TGCAGTACCAATGAGCAGTTCTTC. Residues: CSTNEQFF.

The V gene is TRBV12-3 or TRBV12-4, the J gene TRBJ2-2; D not resolved. Trimming removed 5 bases from V and 0 bases from J, with 10 bases in between. The CDR3 runs to 15 residues. The CDR3 nucleotides are TGTGCCAGCAGTGCCCGACACTCGAACACCGGGGAGCTGTTTTTT. Protein: CASSARHSNTGELFF.

This clonotype was seen a handful of times. This sequence joins TRBV7-8 and TRBJ2-7; D tentatively reads TRBD1 or TRBD2 (5 bases each). Trimming took 0 bases from V and 5 from J, leaving 23 bases between them. CDR3 length: 18 amino acids. The germline V gene has CDR1 SGHVS and CDR2 FQNEAQ. CDR3 sequence (DNA): TGTGCCAGCAGCTTAGCGCTAAGATTCGGGGCCCTCGTGAACGAGCAGTACTTC. Encoded protein: CASSLALRFGALVNEQYF.

This clonotype showed up just a few times. The J gene is TRBJ2-7, the V gene TRBV11-2, with 8 bases aligning to TRBD1. Germline CDR1 is SGHAT and CDR2 is FQNNGV. The CDR3 is 15 residues long. V was clipped by 5 bases and J by 7 bases; unmatched bases: 13. CDR3 region: CASSPRTGCSWEQYF. For the CDR3, the DNA is TGTGCCAGCAGCCCCCGGACAGGGTGTTCGTGGGAGCAGTACTTC.

This clonotype was seen more than once but under ten times. CDR3 residues: CASSFEKSGANVLTF. In DNA form, the CDR3 reads TGTGCCAGCAGCTTTGAAAAATCCGGGGCCAACGTCCTGACTTTC. V gene TRBV5-5 combines with J gene TRBJ2-6; D call uncertain. The CDR3 totals 15 residues. The germline CDR1 and CDR2 sequences are SGHKS and YYEKEE (reference sequence). V was trimmed by 2 bases and J by 4 bases, leaving 10 bases between them.

This chain uses TRBV29-1 with TRBJ2-1; D uncertain. The CDR3 runs to 11 residues. Per germline, CDR1 SQVTM and CDR2 ANQGSEA. Trimming stripped 8 bases from V and 6 bases from J, with 11 bases between. DNA for the CDR3: TGCAGCTATGTTGGACCCAATGAGCAGTTCTTC. Amino acid sequence: CSYVGPNEQFF.

There are a few counts of this clonotype. The chain recombines TRBV7-8 with TRBJ2-1; no definite D call. Germline values: CDR1 SGHVS, CDR2 FQNEAQ. The V and J ends lost 1 base and 3 bases respectively, with 10 bases between them. The CDR3 has 15 residues. The CDR3 reads CASSLGSQSYNEQFF. The CDR3 coding sequence is TGTGCCAGCAGCTTAGGATCCCAGAGCTACAATGAGCAGTTCTTC.

The chain links TRBV5-5 to TRBJ2-5, with D tentatively TRBD1 (5 bases). Trimming took off 4 bases at V and 5 bases at J, with 12 bases between the two ends. This CDR3 is 13 amino acids long. In germline, CDR1 is SGHKS, CDR2 YYEKEE (reference sequence). The CDR3 loop is CASSPRVWETQYF. CDR3 DNA sequence: TGTGCCAGCAGCCCCAGGGTCTGGGAGACCCAGTACTTC.

J is TRBJ2-1 and V is TRBV12-3 or TRBV12-4; 9 bases are shared with TRBD2. The CDR3 runs to 13 residues. V gave up 11 bases and J gave up 0 bases; unmatched junction bases: 2. Written as DNA, the CDR3 is TGTGCCGGTAGCGGGAGCTCCTACAATGAGCAGTTCTTC. Translating it yields CAGSGSSYNEQFF.

This clonotype was observed a handful of times. The chain carries TRBV12-3 or TRBV12-4 and TRBJ1-5, with D perhaps TRBD1 (5 bases). This CDR3 has 15 amino acids. Trimming cost V 6 bases and J 5 bases, with 17 bases left between them. CDR3 protein: CASSRGGSIDQPQHF. The CDR3 bases are TGTGCCAGCAGCCGCGGGGGAAGTATCGATCAGCCCCAGCATTTT.

CDR3 residues: CASQGASNEKLFF. The CDR3 bases are TGTGCCAGCCAGGGGGCTTCTAATGAAAAACTGTTTTTT. The J gene is TRBJ1-4, the V gene TRBV6-1; 8 positions agree with TRBD1. CDR3 length: 13 amino acids. V lost 8 bases to trimming and J lost 3 bases; unmatched junction nucleotides: 2. Germline CDR1 MNHNS, CDR2 SASEGT.

This clonotype occurred a few times. The chain recombines TRBV20-1 with TRBJ1-5; 9 bases align to TRBD1. Germline CDR1 reads DFQATT; CDR2 reads SNEGSKA (reference sequence). This CDR3 comprises 17 residues. V shed 3 bases, J shed 6 bases, and the junction held 15 bases outside the gene matches. CDR3 in DNA: TGCAGTGCTAGTCTCCCTACAGGGGGCGCGGGGGTTCAGCCCCAGCATTTT. Translating it yields CSASLPTGGAGVQPQHF.

This clonotype was counted ten times or more. The CDR3, as DNA: TGTGCCAGCAGTCAGGCCAATCAGCCCCAGCATTTT. It specifies CASSQANQPQHF. V usage is TRBV28 and J usage is TRBJ1-5, with unresolved D. The V gene's germline CDR1 is MDHEN and CDR2 SYDVKM. V lost 5 bases to trimming and J lost 3 bases, with 5 bases between them. This CDR3 has 12 amino acids.

This clonotype was observed a handful of times. The chain employs TRBV3-1 and TRBJ2-3, with a weak D call TRBD2 (7 bases). The V end lost 5 bases, the J end lost 5 bases, and 17 bases lay between the germline ends. This CDR3 contains 15 residues. Germline V gene data show CDR1 as LGHDT and CDR2 as YNNKEL (reference sequence). The CDR3 DNA is TGTGCCAGCAGCACCATCCGGGGGGCCGGAGATACGCAGTATTTT. Translation gives CASSTIRGAGDTQYF.

The chain couples TRBV12-3 or TRBV12-4 to TRBJ1-4; D gene ambiguous. Trimming took 2 bases from V and 2 from J, leaving 6 bases between them. CDR3 size: 14 residues. Here the CDR3 DNA reads TGTGCCAGCAGTTTAATGGGGACTAATGAAAAACTGTTTTTT. It translates to CASSLMGTNEKLFF.

The V gene is TRBV7-3, the J gene TRBJ2-5; possibly TRBD1 for D (6 bases). Germline V gene lookup returns CDR1 SGHTA and CDR2 FQGTGA. The CDR3 totals 13 residues. Between the trimmed V and J ends, which lost 1 base and 5 bases, there was a span of 8 bases. The CDR3 nucleotides read TGTGCCAGCAGCTTAAACACAGGGGAGACCCAGTACTTC. Translating gives CASSLNTGETQYF.

The chain uses TRBV29-1 and TRBJ1-2, with TRBD1 as a possible D gene (6 bases). The germline V gene has CDR1 SQVTM and CDR2 ANQGSEA. The CDR3 has 14 residues. With 5 bases removed from V and 11 bases from J, the gap between germline ends came to 24 bases. The CDR3 spells CSVLVEGGIYRYTF. In DNA, the CDR3 is TGCAGCGTTTTGGTGGAGGGGGGGATTTATCGGTACACCTTC.

There are a few counts of this clonotype. The CDR3 sequence: CASSRYNTGELFF. CDR3 coding DNA: TGTGCCAGCAGTCGCTACAACACCGGGGAGCTGTTTTTT. The J gene is TRBJ2-2, the V gene TRBV3-1, with no clear D. The ends were cut back, 6 bases at V and 2 bases at J, with 7 bases in the middle. The CDR3 runs to 13 residues. Germline loops: CDR1 LGHDT, CDR2 YNNKEL (reference sequence). Full variable domain (rest looked up from reference TRBV3-1 and TRBJ2-2): DTAVSQTPKYLVTQMGNDKSIKCEQNLGHDTMYWYKQDSKKFLKIMFSYNNKELIINETVPNRFSPKSPDKAHLNLHINSLELGDSAVYFCASSRYNTGELFFGEGSRLTVL.

This clonotype was seen more than once but under ten times. The V call is TRBV19, the J call TRBJ1-1; D might be TRBD1 (6 bases). The CDR3 is 14 residues long. Looked up from germline, CDR1 is LNHDA and CDR2 is SQIVND (reference sequence). V lost 5 bases, J lost 4 bases, and 14 bases lay in between. This CDR3 reads CASSSRGMGTEAFF. The DNA for the CDR3 is TGTGCCAGTAGTTCCAGGGGTATGGGCACTGAAGCTTTCTTT.